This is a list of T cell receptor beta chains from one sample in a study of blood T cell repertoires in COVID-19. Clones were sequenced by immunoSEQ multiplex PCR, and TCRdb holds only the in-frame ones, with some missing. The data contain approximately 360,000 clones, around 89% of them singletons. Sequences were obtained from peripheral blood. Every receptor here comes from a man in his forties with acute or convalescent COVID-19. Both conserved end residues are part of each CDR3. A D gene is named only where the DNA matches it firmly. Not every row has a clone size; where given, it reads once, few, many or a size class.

CDR3: CASRELRAGTGGFQPQHF
DNA: TGTGCCAGCAGGGAGCTCCGAGCCGGGACAGGGGGCTTTCAGCCCCAGCATTTT
J: TRBJ1-5
size: .
V: TRBV27
D: TRBD1
length: 18

CDR3: CASSEDRMNTEAFF
DNA: TGTGCCAGCAGTGAAGACAGGATGAACACTGAAGCTTTCTTT
J: TRBJ1-1
size: .
V: TRBV25-1
D: .
length: 14

CDR3: CASSGTPKEANQPQHF
DNA: TGTGCCAGTAGTGGGACACCAAAGGAGGCCAATCAGCCCCAGCATTTT
J: TRBJ1-5
size: .
V: TRBV19
D: .
length: 16

CDR3: CASRRAGTSGRAGSETQYF
DNA: TGTGCCAGCAGACGAGCCGGGACTAGCGGGAGGGCCGGGAGCGAGACCCAGTACTTC
J: TRBJ2-5
size: .
V: TRBV28
D: TRBD2
length: 19

CDR3: CASSPDRDQETQYF
DNA: TGTGCCAGTAGTCCGGACAGGGACCAAGAGACCCAGTACTTC
J: TRBJ2-5
size: .
V: TRBV19
D: TRBD1
length: 14

CDR3: CASSLRQGWTGELFF
DNA: TGCGCCAGCAGCCTCCGACAGGGGTGGACCGGGGAGCTGTTTTTT
J: TRBJ2-2
size: .
V: TRBV5-1
D: TRBD1
length: 15

CDR3: CARSRQGSGAFF
DNA: TGTGCCCGCTCCCGACAGGGGTCTGGAGCTTTCTTT
J: TRBJ1-1
size: .
V: TRBV30
D: TRBD1
length: 12

CDR3: CASSTLPRRREQYF
DNA: TGCGCCAGCAGCACCCTACCCCGGCGGCGCGAGCAGTACTTC
J: TRBJ2-7
size: .
V: TRBV4-1
D: .
length: 14

CDR3: CASSQEMSSGTGELFF
DNA: TGTGCCAGCAGCCAAGAAATGTCATCAGGGACCGGGGAGCTGTTTTTT
J: TRBJ2-2
size: .
V: TRBV3-1/TRBV3-2
D: .
length: 16

CDR3: CASSLSPGGNTEAFF
DNA: TGCGCCAGCAGCTTATCCCCGGGGGGGAACACTGAAGCTTTCTTT
J: TRBJ1-1
size: .
V: TRBV5-1
D: .
length: 15

CDR3: CATSRDHGEGNEQFF
DNA: TGTGCCACCAGCAGAGACCATGGGGAGGGAAATGAGCAGTTCTTC
J: TRBJ2-1
size: few
V: TRBV15
D: TRBD2
length: 15

CDR3: CASSKVVTGANRSLHF
DNA: TGTGCCAGCAGCAAAGTGGTTACAGGGGCTAATAGATCCCTCCACTTT
J: TRBJ1-6
size: .
V: TRBV21-1
D: .
length: 16

CDR3: CASSPSGAGRDQPQHF
DNA: TGCGCCAGCAGCCCCAGTGGGGCAGGCCGAGATCAGCCCCAGCATTTT
J: TRBJ1-5
size: once
V: TRBV4-3
D: .
length: 16

CDR3: CASSNRVEETQYF
DNA: TGTGCCAGCAGTAACAGGGTCGAAGAGACCCAGTACTTC
J: TRBJ2-5
size: .
V: TRBV2
D: .
length: 13

CDR3: CATSDYRGAGELFF
DNA: TGTGCCACCAGTGATTACAGGGGCGCCGGGGAGCTGTTTTTT
J: TRBJ2-2
size: .
V: TRBV24-1
D: TRBD1
length: 14

CDR3: CASTPTRGDLTGELFF
DNA: TGTGCCAGCACCCCCACACGCGGGGATCTCACCGGGGAGCTGTTTTTT
J: TRBJ2-2
size: .
V: TRBV5-8
D: .
length: 16

CDR3: CASSEFVQNYGYTF
DNA: TGTGCCAGCAGTGAATTTGTTCAGAACTATGGCTACACCTTC
J: TRBJ1-2
size: .
V: TRBV2
D: .
length: 14

CDR3: CAWSGDRGFTEAFF
DNA: TGTGCCTGGAGTGGGGACAGGGGTTTCACTGAAGCTTTCTTT
J: TRBJ1-1
size: once
V: TRBV30
D: TRBD1
length: 14

CDR3: CASSPRPGTGGEKLFF
DNA: TGTGCCAGCAGCCCCCGGCCCGGGACAGGGGGTGAAAAACTGTTTTTT
J: TRBJ1-4
size: .
V: TRBV5-5
D: TRBD1
length: 16

CDR3: CASSVTPAGNGANVLTF
DNA: TGTGCCAGCTCCGTAACACCGGCGGGGAACGGGGCCAACGTCCTGACTTTC
J: TRBJ2-6
size: .
V: TRBV18
D: .
length: 17

CDR3: CASSYVSGAYNEQFF
DNA: TGCGCCAGCAGCTACGTTAGCGGGGCCTACAATGAGCAGTTCTTC
J: TRBJ2-1
size: .
V: TRBV5-1
D: TRBD2
length: 15

CDR3: CASTGIARPSTDTQYF
DNA: TGTGCCAGCACTGGAATCGCCAGGCCTAGCACAGATACGCAGTATTTT
J: TRBJ2-3
size: .
V: TRBV2
D: .
length: 16

CDR3: CASSLRRGGGTEAFF
DNA: TGTGCCAGCAGTTTAAGGCGGGGCGGCGGCACTGAAGCTTTCTTT
J: TRBJ1-1
size: .
V: TRBV27
D: .
length: 15

CDR3: CATAPGTDYNEQFF
DNA: TGTGCCACCGCCCCCGGGACAGACTACAATGAGCAGTTCTTC
J: TRBJ2-1
size: .
V: TRBV24-1
D: TRBD1
length: 14

CDR3: CASSFLGTGGDTQYF
DNA: TGTGCCAGCAGTTTTCTCGGGACAGGGGGAGATACGCAGTATTTT
J: TRBJ2-3
size: .
V: TRBV27
D: TRBD1
length: 15

CDR3: CASSPANYGYTF
DNA: TGTGCCAGCAGTCCGGCTAACTATGGCTACACCTTC
J: TRBJ1-2
size: .
V: TRBV12-3/TRBV12-4
D: .
length: 12

CDR3: CASSQTSLDTQYF
DNA: TGTGCCAGCAGCCAAACTAGTTTGGATACGCAGTATTTT
J: TRBJ2-3
size: .
V: TRBV4-2
D: .
length: 13

CDR3: CASTPGASNQPQHF
DNA: TGTGCCAGCACCCCAGGTGCCAGCAATCAGCCCCAGCATTTT
J: TRBJ1-5
size: many
V: TRBV6-5
D: .
length: 14

CDR3: CASRISDRWLKESQYF
DNA: TGTGCCAGCAGGATCTCGGACAGGTGGCTTAAGGAGAGCCAGTACTTC
J: TRBJ2-5
size: few
V: TRBV28
D: TRBD1
length: 16

CDR3: CASSQMTSGRPWEETQYF
DNA: TGCGCCAGCAGCCAGATGACTAGCGGGAGGCCCTGGGAGGAGACCCAGTACTTC
J: TRBJ2-5
size: .
V: TRBV4-1
D: TRBD2
length: 18

CDR3: CASSYQDNQPQHF
DNA: TGTGCCAGCAGTTATCAGGATAATCAGCCCCAGCATTTT
J: TRBJ1-5
size: .
V: TRBV6-1
D: .
length: 13

CDR3: CASSPSDRVYGYTF
DNA: TGTGCCAGCAGTCCATCCGACAGGGTGTATGGCTACACCTTC
J: TRBJ1-2
size: .
V: TRBV25-1
D: TRBD1
length: 14

CDR3: CASSPSVGPQHF
DNA: TGTGCCAGCAGTCCCTCGGTTGGGCCCCAGCATTTT
J: TRBJ1-5
size: .
V: TRBV28
D: .
length: 12

CDR3: CARVIAGTGNSYEQYF
DNA: TGTGCCAGGGTCATCGCGGGGACAGGGAATTCCTACGAGCAGTACTTC
J: TRBJ2-7
size: .
V: TRBV11-1
D: TRBD1
length: 16

CDR3: CASSLNLGSQETQYF
DNA: TGTGCCAGCAGTTTAAACCTAGGCAGCCAAGAGACCCAGTACTTC
J: TRBJ2-5
size: .
V: TRBV28
D: .
length: 15

CDR3: CASSLQLRQAYGYTF
DNA: TGTGCCAGCAGCTTACAATTAAGGCAGGCCTATGGCTACACCTTC
J: TRBJ1-2
size: .
V: TRBV7-8
D: .
length: 15

CDR3: CASSLDRGVHNEQFF
DNA: TGTGCCAGCAGCCTGGACAGGGGGGTCCACAATGAGCAGTTCTTC
J: TRBJ2-1
size: .
V: TRBV11-3
D: TRBD1
length: 15